The 5 T cell receptor beta chains presented below share a single source sample, sequenced in a study of blood T cells in healthy people across ages. The second PCR ran about 6 to 12 cycles with a sample-barcoded 5' primer and J-beta primers. One entry per CDR3 protein, called by TCRdb with MiXCR from the 5' RACE reads. The sample contains hundreds of thousands of distinct CDR3 sequences, 58% of which appear only once. Source material: blood. These TCRs come from a man in his sixties in good health.

The V and J genes are TRBV7-2 and TRBJ2-1, with a weak D call TRBD1 (6 bases). With the DNA end fitting TRBJ2-7 better, the J assignment may be wrong. The CDR3 contains 20 residues. Germline lookup yields CDR1 SGHTA and CDR2 FQGNSA. DNA of the CDR3: TGTGCCAGCAGCCGTCCTGGTGGGGACACCCAACTTTACTCCTACAATGAGCAGTACTTC. Translating gives CASSRPGGDTQLYSYNEQYF.

The rearrangement uses TRBV12-3 or TRBV12-4 and TRBJ1-6; possibly TRBD1 for D (5 bases). The CDR3 has 13 amino acids. The V end lost 4 bases, the J end lost 7 bases, and 8 bases lay between the germline ends. The CDR3 region has the DNA TGTGCCAGCAGTTCGGGGCAGAATTCACCCCTCCACTTT. It yields the protein CASSSGQNSPLHF.

The chain employs TRBV5-6 and TRBJ2-5; D might be TRBD1 (6 bases). The germline V and J ends were trimmed by 8 bases and 2 bases, with 19 bases remaining between them. Germline loops: CDR1 SGHDT, CDR2 YYEEEE. This CDR3 region has 15 residues. CDR3 DNA sequence: TGTGCCAGTAGCCTCCCCGGGACAAGACAAGAGACCCAGTACTTC. This gives the protein CASSLPGTRQETQYF. Full variable domain (missing parts from reference TRBV5-6 and TRBJ2-5): DAGVTQSPTHLIKTRGQQVTLRCSPKSGHDTVSWYQQALGQGPQFIFQYYEEEERQRGNFPDRFSGHQFPNYSSELNVNALLLGDSALYLCASSLPGTRQETQYFGPGTRLLVL.

The rearrangement uses TRBV19 and TRBJ2-3; D unclear. The CDR3 contains 10 residues. Trimming stripped 7 bases from V and 3 bases from J, with 2 bases between. Per germline, CDR1 LNHDA and CDR2 SQIVND (reference sequence). CDR3 sequence reads: CASMTDTQYF. DNA of the CDR3: TGTGCCAGTATGACAGATACGCAGTATTTT.

This clonotype was observed a handful of times. The rearrangement joins TRBV20-1 to TRBJ2-1, with TRBD2 identical over 9 bases. The CDR3 is made up of 16 amino acids. Per germline, CDR1 DFQATT and CDR2 SNEGSKA (reference sequence). The V gene end was trimmed by 4 bases and the J gene end by 1 base; junction bases not matched to a gene: 8. CDR3 DNA sequence: TGCAGTGCTATAGCGGGGGCCCAACTTTCCTACAATGAGCAGTTCTTC. Its translation: CSAIAGAQLSYNEQFF.